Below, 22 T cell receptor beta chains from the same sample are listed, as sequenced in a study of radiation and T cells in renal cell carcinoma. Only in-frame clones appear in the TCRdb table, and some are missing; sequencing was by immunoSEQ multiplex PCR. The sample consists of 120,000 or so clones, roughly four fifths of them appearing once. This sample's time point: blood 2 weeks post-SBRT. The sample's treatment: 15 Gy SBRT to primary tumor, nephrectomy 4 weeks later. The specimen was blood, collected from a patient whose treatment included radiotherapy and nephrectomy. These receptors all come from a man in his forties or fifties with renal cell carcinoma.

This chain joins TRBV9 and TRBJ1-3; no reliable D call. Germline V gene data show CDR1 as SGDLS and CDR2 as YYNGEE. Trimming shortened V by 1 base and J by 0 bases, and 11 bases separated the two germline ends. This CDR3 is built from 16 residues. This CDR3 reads CASSVMNADSGNTIYF. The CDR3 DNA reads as TGTGCCAGCAGCGTAATGAACGCCGACTCTGGAAACACCATATATTTT.

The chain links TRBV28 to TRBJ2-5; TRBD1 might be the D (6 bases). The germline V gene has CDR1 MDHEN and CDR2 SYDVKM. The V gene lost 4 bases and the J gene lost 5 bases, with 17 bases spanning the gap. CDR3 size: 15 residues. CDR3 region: CASSSRQASRETQYF. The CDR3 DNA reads TGTGCCAGCAGTTCGCGACAGGCCTCGAGGGAGACCCAGTACTTC.

The DNA for the CDR3 is TGCGCCAGCAGCTCAGGGGTGGAGTATGGCTACACCTTC. Translating it yields CASSSGVEYGYTF. The chain couples TRBV5-1 to TRBJ1-2; D is perhaps TRBD1 (6 bases). CDR1 SGHRS and CDR2 YFSETQ come from the germline V gene. This CDR3 spans 13 amino acids. With 3 bases removed from V and 5 bases from J, the gap between germline ends came to 11 bases.

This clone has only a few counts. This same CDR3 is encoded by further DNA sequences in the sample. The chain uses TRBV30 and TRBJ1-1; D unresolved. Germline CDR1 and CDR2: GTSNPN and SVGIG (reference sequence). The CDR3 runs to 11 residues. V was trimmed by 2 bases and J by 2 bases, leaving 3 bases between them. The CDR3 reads CAWSKNTEAFF. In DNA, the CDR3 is TGTGCCTGGAGTAAAAACACTGAAGCTTTCTTT.

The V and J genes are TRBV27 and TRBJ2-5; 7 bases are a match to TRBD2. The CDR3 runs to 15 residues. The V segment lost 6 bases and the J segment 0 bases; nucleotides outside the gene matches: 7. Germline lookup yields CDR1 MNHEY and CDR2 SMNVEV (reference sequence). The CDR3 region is CASRGLAENQETQYF. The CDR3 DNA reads TGTGCCAGCAGAGGGCTAGCGGAGAACCAAGAGACCCAGTACTTC.

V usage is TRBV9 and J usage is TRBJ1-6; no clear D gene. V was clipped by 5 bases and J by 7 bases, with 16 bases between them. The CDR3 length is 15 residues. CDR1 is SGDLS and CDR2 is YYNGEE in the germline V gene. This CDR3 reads CASRGSPSGNSPLHF. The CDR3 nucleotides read TGTGCCAGCAGGGGGTCTCCCTCGGGGAATTCACCCCTCCACTTT.

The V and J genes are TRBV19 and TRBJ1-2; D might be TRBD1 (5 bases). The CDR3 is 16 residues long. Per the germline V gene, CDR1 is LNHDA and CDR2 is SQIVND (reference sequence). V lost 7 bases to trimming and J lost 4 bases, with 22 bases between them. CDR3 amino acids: CASTLSGEGKAYGYTF. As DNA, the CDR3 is TGTGCCAGTACCCTCTCCGGGGAGGGGAAAGCCTATGGCTACACCTTC.

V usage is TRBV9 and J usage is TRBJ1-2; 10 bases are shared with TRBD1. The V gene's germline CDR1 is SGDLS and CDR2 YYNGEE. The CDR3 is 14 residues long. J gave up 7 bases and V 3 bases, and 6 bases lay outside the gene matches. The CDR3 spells CASSEGQGTIGYTF. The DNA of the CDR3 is TGTGCCAGCAGCGAGGGACAGGGGACGATTGGCTACACCTTC.

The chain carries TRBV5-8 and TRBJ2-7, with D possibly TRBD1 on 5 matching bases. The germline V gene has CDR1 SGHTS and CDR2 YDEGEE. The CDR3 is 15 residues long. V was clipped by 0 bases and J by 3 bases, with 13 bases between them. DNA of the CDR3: TGTGCCAGCAGCTTGGGGTCAGGGTACAGCTACGAGCAGTACTTC. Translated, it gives CASSLGSGYSYEQYF.

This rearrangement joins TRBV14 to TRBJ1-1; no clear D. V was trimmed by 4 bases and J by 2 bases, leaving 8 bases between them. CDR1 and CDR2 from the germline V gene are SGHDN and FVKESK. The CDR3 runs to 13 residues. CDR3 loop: CASSPTVNTEAFF. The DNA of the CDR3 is TGTGCCAGCAGCCCGACTGTAAACACTGAAGCTTTCTTT.

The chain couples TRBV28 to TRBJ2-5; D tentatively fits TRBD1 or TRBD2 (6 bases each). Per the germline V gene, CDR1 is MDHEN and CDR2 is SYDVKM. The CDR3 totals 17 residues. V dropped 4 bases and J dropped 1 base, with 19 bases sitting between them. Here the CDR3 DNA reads TGTGCCAGCAGTTCCCGCCAACTGGGGGGCGGCCAAGAGACCCAGTACTTC. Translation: CASSSRQLGGGQETQYF.

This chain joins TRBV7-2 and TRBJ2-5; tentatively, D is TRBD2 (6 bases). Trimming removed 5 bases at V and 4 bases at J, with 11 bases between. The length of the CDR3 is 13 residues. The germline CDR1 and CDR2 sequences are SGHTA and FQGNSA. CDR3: CASSPGGRETQYF. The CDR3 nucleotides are TGTGCCAGCAGCCCCGGGGGTCGAGAGACCCAGTACTTC.

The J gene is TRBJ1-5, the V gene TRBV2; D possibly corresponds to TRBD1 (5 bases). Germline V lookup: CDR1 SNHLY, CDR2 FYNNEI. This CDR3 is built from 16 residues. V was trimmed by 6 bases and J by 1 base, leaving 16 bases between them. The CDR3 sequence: CASSDSGTQSNQPQHF. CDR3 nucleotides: TGTGCCAGCAGCGACTCCGGGACTCAAAGCAATCAGCCCCAGCATTTT.

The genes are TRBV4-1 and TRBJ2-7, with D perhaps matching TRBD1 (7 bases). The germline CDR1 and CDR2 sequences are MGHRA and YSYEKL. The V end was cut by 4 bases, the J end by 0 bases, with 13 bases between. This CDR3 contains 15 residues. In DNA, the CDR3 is TGCGCCAGCAGCCCCTCTCAGGGGGGCTCCTACGAGCAGTACTTC. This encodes CASSPSQGGSYEQYF.

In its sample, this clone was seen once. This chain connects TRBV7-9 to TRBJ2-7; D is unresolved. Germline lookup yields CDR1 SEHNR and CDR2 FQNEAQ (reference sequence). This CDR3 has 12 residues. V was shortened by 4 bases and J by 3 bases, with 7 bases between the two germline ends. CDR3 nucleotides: TGTGCCAGCAGCTCCGGGTTCTACGAGCAGTACTTC. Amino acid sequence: CASSSGFYEQYF.

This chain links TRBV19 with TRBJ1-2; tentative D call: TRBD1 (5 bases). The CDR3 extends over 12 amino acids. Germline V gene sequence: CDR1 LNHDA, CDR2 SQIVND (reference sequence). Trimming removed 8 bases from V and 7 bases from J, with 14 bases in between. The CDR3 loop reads CASYQGLGGYTF. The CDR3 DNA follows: TGTGCCAGTTATCAGGGACTCGGTGGCTACACCTTC.

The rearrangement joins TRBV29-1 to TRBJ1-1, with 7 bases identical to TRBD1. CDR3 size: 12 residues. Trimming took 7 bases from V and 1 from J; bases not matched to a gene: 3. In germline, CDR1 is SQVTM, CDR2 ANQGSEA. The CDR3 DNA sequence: TGCAGCGCAAACAGGGGGAACACTGAAGCTTTCTTT. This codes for CSANRGNTEAFF.

CDR3 region: CASSSNTGELFF. CDR3 bases: TGTGCCAGCAGCTCAAACACCGGGGAGCTGTTTTTT. The V and J genes are TRBV14 and TRBJ2-2; no reliable D call. The CDR3 is 12 amino acids. Germline V gene lookup returns CDR1 SGHDN and CDR2 FVKESK. Trimming pared 5 bases from V and 2 bases from J, leaving 3 bases between.

CDR3 sequence reads: CASSYSEELYEQYF. The CDR3 coding sequence is TGTGCCAGCAGTTACTCGGAAGAATTATACGAGCAGTACTTC. The chain recombines TRBV6-5 with TRBJ2-7, with unresolved D. The V gene's germline CDR1 is MNHEY and CDR2 SVGAGI. This CDR3 is built from 14 residues. Deletions cut 0 bases from V and 4 bases from J, with 10 bases between.

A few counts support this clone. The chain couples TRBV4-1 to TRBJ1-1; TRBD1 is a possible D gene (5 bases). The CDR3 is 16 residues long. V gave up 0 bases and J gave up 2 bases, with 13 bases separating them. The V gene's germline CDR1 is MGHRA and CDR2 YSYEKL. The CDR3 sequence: CASSQDGVRANTEAFF. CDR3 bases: TGCGCCAGCAGCCAAGACGGGGTCAGGGCCAACACTGAAGCTTTCTTT.

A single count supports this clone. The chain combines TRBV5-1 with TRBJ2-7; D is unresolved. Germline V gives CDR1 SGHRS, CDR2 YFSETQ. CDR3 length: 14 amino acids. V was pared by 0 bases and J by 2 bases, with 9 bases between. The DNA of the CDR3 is TGCGCCAGCAGCTTGGATGGAAACACCTACGAGCAGTACTTC. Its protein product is CASSLDGNTYEQYF.

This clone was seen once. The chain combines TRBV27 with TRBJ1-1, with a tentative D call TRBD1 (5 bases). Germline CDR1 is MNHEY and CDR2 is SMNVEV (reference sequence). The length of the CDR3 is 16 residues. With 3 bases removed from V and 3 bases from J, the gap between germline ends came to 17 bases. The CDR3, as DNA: TGTGCCAGCAGTTTTTCGACGTCAGGGAGGGACACTGAAGCTTTCTTT. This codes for CASSFSTSGRDTEAFF.